A selection of T cell receptor beta chains follows, all from one sample in a study of cytomegalovirus exposure and HLA in healthy donors. The table came from immunoSEQ multiplex PCR; TCRdb's copy has only in-frame clones and leaves some out. The profile shows approximately 200,000 clones, around 90% of them singletons. Sequences were obtained from PBMCs. The receptor set was obtained from a woman aged 18-30 years in good health and CMV-seronegative. The conserved cysteine and the conserved F or W are not part of the CDR3 here. Each record gives: CDR3 length, V gene, J gene, CDR3 protein.

13	TRBV28	TRBJ1-1	ASSLYQDSNTEAF
14	TRBV7-9	TRBJ1-1	ASSLLKGAGNTEAF
11	TRBV10-2	TRBJ2-7	ASSQGIGYEQY
13	TRBV10-1	TRBJ2-7	ASSESSRGGYEQY
13	TRBV7-9	TRBJ1-1	ASSATPRVNTEAF
12	TRBV19	TRBJ1-6	ASSVTGDGSPLH
12	TRBV30	TRBJ1-2	AWSADPGGGGYT
17	TRBV28	TRBJ2-7	ASSATGLAGGGATYEQY
11	TRBV10-2	TRBJ2-3	ASTLAGGDTQY
14	TRBV5-4	TRBJ2-5	ASSVRTSGLQETQY
14	TRBV5-1	TRBJ2-5	ASMWPSGIRGETQY
13	TRBV5-1	TRBJ2-5	ASSLEAGVSETQY
15	TRBV7-9	TRBJ2-7	ASSPSLSGSPFTEQY
14	TRBV5-6	TRBJ2-1	ASSLPTSGSVNEQF
11	TRBV30	TRBJ2-2	AWSQTGTGELF
12	TRBV7-9	TRBJ1-4	ASSGSGGREKLF
14	TRBV9	TRBJ1-2	ASSAGLQGGGYGYT
12	TRBV5-6	TRBJ1-1	ASSLVPGSAEAF
13	TRBV6-4	TRBJ1-1	ASRIGTGTNTEAF
11	TRBV19	TRBJ1-5	ASSVTGFMAQH
16	TRBV28	TRBJ2-7	ASRPGTSGRPRYYEQY
12	TRBV28	TRBJ1-4	ASSPNAGNEKLF
12	TRBV9	TRBJ2-3	ASSVGGVADTQY
12	TRBV5-4	TRBJ2-7	ASSLGQGRNEQY
10	TRBV7-9	TRBJ2-7	ASSLNSYEQY
13	TRBV5-1	TRBJ1-2	ASSLTQGIMYGYT
14	TRBV6-5	TRBJ2-7	ASSLAREDPAYEQY